This TCR beta chain emerged from a study of blood T cells in healthy people across ages. As for this clonotype: No antigen is known for it.

Findings and limits, study-wide: Strong correlation was found linking TCR beta diversity to naive T cell percentage.

Together with a sample-barcoded 5' primer, a J-beta primer mix was included in a second PCR lasting about 6 to 11 cycles. The study obtained at least 2.5 million CDR3-containing paired-end reads from every sample. TCRdb called the 5' RACE reads again in MiXCR, with one record for every CDR3 protein. The table includes approximately 1,100,000 distinct CDR3 sequences, more than 35% detected once. Material: blood. This clonotype originated in an older woman in good health.

In DNA, the CDR3 is TGCGCCAGCAGTGATGGTTCCCCCGTCAATGAGCAGTTCTTC. It yields the protein CASSDGSPVNEQFF. The chain employs TRBV10-1 and TRBJ2-1, with D unresolved. Trimming shortened V by 3 bases and J by 6 bases, and 12 bases separated the two germline ends. Germline CDR1 reads WNHNN; CDR2 reads SYGVQD (reference sequence). The CDR3 contains 14 residues.